This section outlines one T cell receptor (beta chain) sequence together with its context. Its antigen is unknown. This entry belongs to a study of regulatory dendritic cells for organ transplantation. Assay used: immunoSEQ multiplex PCR; TCRdb lists only in-frame clones, some missing. The table has about 20,000 clones, roughly four fifths seen once; the top ten hold roughly 3%. There are 15 residues in the CDR3. From germline, CDR1 is MRHNA and CDR2 SNTAGT. Trimming cost V 4 bases and J 4 bases; bases outside gene matches: 2. Sorted T cells were CFSE-labeled and cultured around 5 days with allogeneic regulatory or mature dendritic cells at 1:10.

Input material: memory CD4+ T cells from blood cultured with regulatory dendritic cells. The subset here: CD45RO+ memory T cells. The receptor was isolated from a human donor in good health. The chain links TRBV6-4 to TRBJ2-3, with 13 positions matching TRBD2. CDR3 nucleotides: TGTGCCAGCAGTGGGACTAGCGGGGGATCAGATACGCAGTATTTT. Protein sequence: CASSGTSGGSDTQYF.